This TCR beta chain was captured in a study of T cells after yellow fever vaccination. Study-level results: It was the secondary response that reached its peak faster, day 5 versus 15, but it was weaker. The booster saw the reappearance of most primary-vaccination clones (approximately 97% CD4, almost 90% CD8).

A 5'RACE template-switching step, the method used to make TCR cDNA, added a universal primer site and UMIs. Each CDR3 protein is one row after TCRdb ran MiXCR on the 5' RACE reads. The sample holds 50,000 to 65,000 distinct CDR3 sequences, less than 8% seen once. This clonotype was seen more than once but under ten times. The sequence was collected from a man younger than 30 who received the YFV17D yellow fever vaccine. The specimen comprised CD8+ T cells not binding an NS4B(214-222) dextramer, sorted from PBMCs, sampled about 41 days after the first yellow fever vaccination.

The CDR3 sequence: CATKDGVGQPQHF. CDR3 bases: TGTGCCACCAAGGACGGGGTCGGCCAGCCCCAGCATTTT. The gene calls are TRBV2 and TRBJ1-5; D not resolved. The ends were cut back, 10 bases at V and 7 bases at J, with 17 bases in the middle. The germline gives CDR1 SNHLY, CDR2 FYNNEI. This CDR3 spans 13 amino acids.